This T cell receptor (beta chain) was profiled in a study of T-cell reconstitution after alpha-beta-depleted transplantation in children. The CDR3 is 15 residues long. Trimming removed 4 bases from V and 5 bases from J; junction bases left unmatched: 5. Germline loops: CDR1 SGHKS, CDR2 YYEKEE (reference sequence). Preparing the TCRbeta library involved the use of unique molecular identifiers. MiXCR, applied by TCRdb to the PCR reads, yields one record per CDR3 protein. The sample lists approximately 640,000 distinct CDR3 sequences; roughly 15% were seen once. This sequence was found in a human donor who donated a stem cell graft to a child with acute myeloid leukemia. The V gene is TRBV5-5, the J gene TRBJ2-2; 10 positions match TRBD2. The source material was PBMCs from the stem cell graft donor, sampled from the stem cell graft. CDR3: CASSPSGGSTGELFF. The CDR3 DNA follows: TGTGCCAGCAGCCCTAGCGGGGGTTCGACCGGGGAGCTGTTTTTT.